This entry concerns a single T cell receptor beta chain. The antigen is not known. Template switching introduced a universal primer site, and the cDNA bore unique molecular identifiers. Each CDR3 protein is one row after TCRdb ran MiXCR on the 5' RACE reads. The data show around 1.7 million distinct CDR3 sequences, 25% to 35% seen once. The entry originates in a study of identical twins. Notes on the study in general: For cord blood, abundant beta clonotypes had fewer insertions, unlike memory repertoires, which showed none. Researchers caution that invariant MAIT and iNKT cells could partly confound zero-insertion analyses. Models came in too low on out-of-frame TCR alpha sharing in monozygotic twins.

This CDR3 region has 18 residues. With 1 base clipped from V and 11 bases from J, the junction kept 21 bases outside the gene matches. The germline V gene has CDR1 SGHDN and CDR2 FVKESK. This receptor was identified in a newborn girl in good health. The genes are TRBV14 and TRBJ2-5; 8 bases match TRBD2. The sample consisted of cord blood. The CDR3 bases are TGTGCCAGCAGCCAAGTTTTGAGCGGGAGCCCCGTCTACAATGAGCAGTACTTC. This translates into CASSQVLSGSPVYNEQYF.